This TCR beta chain was identified during a study of CD8+CD57+ T cells in acquired aplastic anemia. On the study more broadly: Isolated CD4+ and CD8+ cells, once sorted, yielded DNA averaging around 3 ug. The study obtained 10 million to 12 million reads on average for CD4+ cells from healthy donors. Regarding the study as a whole: Between the patient and control groups, CD8+ Simpson's diversity did not differ significantly.

CDR3 and TCR beta VDJ profiling relied on genomic DNA as the template. TCRdb used MiXCR to reprocess the reads, holding one entry per CDR3 protein. The sample yields hundreds of thousands of distinct CDR3 sequences, 65% to 80% seen once. Of note for this clonotype: Antigen unknown.

V lost 5 bases to trimming and J lost 9 bases, with 17 bases between them. The CDR3 length is 14 residues. This clonotype was obtained from a human donor in good health, serving as a control. J is TRBJ2-1 and V is TRBV12-3 or TRBV12-4; tentatively, D is TRBD1 or TRBD2 (6 bases each). Sequences were obtained from sorted CD4+, CD8+, or CD8+CD57+ T cells (not recorded which) from PBMCs. This CDR3 reads CASSKDGGWVEQFF. CDR3 DNA sequence: TGTGCCAGCAGTAAGGACGGGGGCTGGGTTGAGCAGTTCTTC.